The clone carrying this T cell receptor beta chain appeared a few times. Its antigen is unknown. The CDR3 contains 15 residues. V was clipped by 5 bases and J by 2 bases; unmatched bases: 7. In germline, CDR1 is SGHAT, CDR2 FQNNGV. The data were obtained in a study of T cells after yellow fever vaccination. The wider study: Libraries from low-cell-number fractions were prepared with the SMART-Seq v4 Ultra Low Input RNA kit.

TCRdb re-called the 5' RACE reads through MiXCR, storing one row per CDR3 protein. There are 620,000 or so distinct CDR3 sequences in the sample; more than 9% occur only once, and 14% to 15% lies in the top ten. Notes on the study in general: Re-detected after boosting: most primary clones, 95% to 98% of CD4 and around 86% of CD8. The secondary response was weaker, and its peak arrived faster, on day 5 versus 15.

Here the sequenced sample was PBMCs, taken on the day of the yellow fever booster vaccination. The receptor comes from a man aged 30-40 years who received the YFV17D yellow fever vaccine. This chain links TRBV11-2 with TRBJ2-3; 7 nucleotides align to TRBD2. The CDR3 coding sequence is TGTGCCAGCAGCCCCTTGGGGGGGGACACAGATACGCAGTATTTT. It specifies CASSPLGGDTDTQYF.